Below, one T cell receptor (beta chain) is given with its context. In the original workflow: Estimation of nucleated cell counts was performed using reference gene primer amplification. The repertoire was sequenced with immunoSEQ multiplex PCR; TCRdb's copy has only in-frame clones and lacks some. The D gene and trimming were derived from the DNA, and the V and J assignments and clone size from that table. The sample records under 250,000 clones, approximately 84% being singletons. This record comes from a study of blood T cell repertoires in COVID-19. Overall study: Italy, Spain and the United States were the sources of the convalescent and acute COVID-19 samples. PBMCs, B-cell-depleted T cells, or T cells provided the cDNA or gDNA that made up the material.

Trimming left V 7 bases short and J 3 bases short, with 16 bases between. Germline-derived CDR1 and CDR2 are ENHRY and SYGVKD. CDR3 size: 14 residues. The sequenced sample was peripheral blood. The TCR originated in a woman in her twenties or thirties who had recovered from COVID-19. The V call is TRBV10-3, the J call TRBJ2-7; the D gene is possibly TRBD1 (5 bases). CDR3 sequence: CAIKQGPPNYEQYF. CDR3 nucleotide sequence: TGTGCCATCAAGCAGGGTCCCCCCAACTACGAGCAGTACTTC.